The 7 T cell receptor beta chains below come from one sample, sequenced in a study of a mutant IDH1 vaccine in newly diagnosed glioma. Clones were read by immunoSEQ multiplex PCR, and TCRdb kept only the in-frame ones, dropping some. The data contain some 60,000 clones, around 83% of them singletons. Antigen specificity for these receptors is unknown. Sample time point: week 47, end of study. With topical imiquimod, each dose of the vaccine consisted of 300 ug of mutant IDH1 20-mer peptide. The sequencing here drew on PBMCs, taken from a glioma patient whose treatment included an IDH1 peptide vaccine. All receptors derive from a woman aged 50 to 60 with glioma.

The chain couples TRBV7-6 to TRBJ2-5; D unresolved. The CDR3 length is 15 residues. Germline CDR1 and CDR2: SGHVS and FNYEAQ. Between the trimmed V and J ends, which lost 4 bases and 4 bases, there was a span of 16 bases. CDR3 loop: CASSSRTGRGETQYF. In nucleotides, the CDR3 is TGTGCCAGCAGCTCGAGGACGGGTAGAGGAGAGACCCAGTACTTC.

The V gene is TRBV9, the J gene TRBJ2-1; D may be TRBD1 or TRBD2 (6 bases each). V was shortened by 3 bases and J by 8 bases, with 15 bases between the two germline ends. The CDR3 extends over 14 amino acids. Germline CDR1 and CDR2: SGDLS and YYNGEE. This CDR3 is CASSGFGGIDEQFF. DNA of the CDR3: TGTGCCAGCAGCGGCTTCGGGGGCATCGATGAGCAGTTCTTC.

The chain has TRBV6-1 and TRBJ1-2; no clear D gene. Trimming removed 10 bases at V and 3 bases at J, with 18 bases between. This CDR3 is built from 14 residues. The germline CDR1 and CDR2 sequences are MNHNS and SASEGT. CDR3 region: CATTGGGPYYGYTF. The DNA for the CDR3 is TGTGCCACCACCGGAGGAGGGCCCTACTATGGCTACACCTTC.

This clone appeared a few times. CDR3 protein: CASSWGTASYEQYF. The CDR3 nucleotides read TGTGCCAGCAGCTGGGGGACAGCCTCCTACGAGCAGTACTTC. J is TRBJ2-7 and V is TRBV5-6; TRBD1 matches at 7 bases. This CDR3 contains 14 residues. Trimming removed 3 bases from V and 0 bases from J; junction bases left unmatched: 3. Germline CDR1 and CDR2: SGHDT and YYEEEE.

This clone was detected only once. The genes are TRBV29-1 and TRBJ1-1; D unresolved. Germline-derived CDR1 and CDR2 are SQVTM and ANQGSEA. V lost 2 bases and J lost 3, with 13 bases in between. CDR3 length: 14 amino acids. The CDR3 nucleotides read TGCAGCGTTGAATTGTTGCAGGTTTACACTGAAGCTTTCTTT. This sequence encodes CSVELLQVYTEAFF.

The CDR3 bases are TGTGCCAGCAGGGGTTCGTCCAGGCGGGCTTTCTTT. Its translation: CASRGSSRRAFF. V is TRBV2 and J is TRBJ1-1; D is ambiguous. The CDR3 spans 12 residues. Germline values: CDR1 SNHLY, CDR2 FYNNEI. Trimming shortened V by 6 bases and J by 11 bases, and 16 bases separated the two germline ends.

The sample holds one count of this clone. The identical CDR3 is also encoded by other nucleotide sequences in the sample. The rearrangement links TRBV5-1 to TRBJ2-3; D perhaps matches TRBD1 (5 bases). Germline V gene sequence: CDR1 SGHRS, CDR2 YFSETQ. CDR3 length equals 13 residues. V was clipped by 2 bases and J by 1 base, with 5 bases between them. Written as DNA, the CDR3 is TGCGCCAGCAGCTTACAGGGCACAGATACGCAGTATTTT. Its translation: CASSLQGTDTQYF.